Each of the 7 T cell receptor beta chains below was sequenced from the same sample in a study of blood T cell repertoires in COVID-19. Clones were read by immunoSEQ multiplex PCR, and TCRdb kept only the in-frame ones, dropping some. This table holds tens of thousands of clones, around 92% found once. Material for sequencing was peripheral blood. The receptor set was obtained from a man in his sixties with acute or convalescent COVID-19.

In its sample, this clone was seen once. This sequence joins TRBV2 and TRBJ2-5, with D possibly being TRBD1 (6 bases). Trimming left V 5 bases short and J 13 bases short, with 17 bases between. There are 12 residues in the CDR3. CDR1 is SNHLY and CDR2 is FYNNEI in the germline V gene. As DNA, the CDR3 is TGTGCCAGCAGTTTGGACAGTGTGAGTCGGTACTTC. Protein: CASSLDSVSRYF. The full variable domain, with the rest looked up from reference TRBV2 and TRBJ2-5, is EPEVTQTPSHQVTQMGQEVILRCVPISNHLYFYWYRQILGQKVEFLVSFYNNEISEKSEIFDDQFSVERPDGSNFTLKIRSTKLEDSAMYFCASSLDSVSRYFGPGTRLLVL.

The chain links TRBV7-9 to TRBJ2-1; 11 positions match TRBD2. V was pared by 4 bases and J by 0 bases, with 8 bases of the junction left unmatched. This CDR3 has 18 amino acids. Germline V gene data show CDR1 as SEHNR and CDR2 as FQNEAQ (reference sequence). The CDR3 loop reads CASSSRTSGLSSYNEQFF. CDR3 bases: TGTGCCAGCAGCTCTAGGACTAGCGGGTTGAGCTCCTACAATGAGCAGTTCTTC.

The rearrangement joins TRBV6-1 to TRBJ2-7; 7 bases match TRBD1. Germline V gene data show CDR1 as MNHNS and CDR2 as SASEGT. V was pared by 3 bases and J by 5 bases, with 7 bases of the junction left unmatched. This CDR3 is 14 amino acids long. CDR3 protein: CASSDRQGWNEQYF. The CDR3, as DNA: TGTGCCAGCAGTGATAGACAGGGTTGGAACGAGCAGTACTTC.

For the CDR3, the DNA is TGTGCCAGCAGTGAAACAGGGGGTAATTCACCCCTCCACTTT. Its protein product is CASSETGGNSPLHF. The chain employs TRBV25-1 and TRBJ1-6; 8 positions match TRBD1. CDR1 and CDR2 from the germline V gene are MGHDK and SYGVNS. Trimming cost V 2 bases and J 6 bases; bases outside gene matches: 0. The CDR3 covers 14 residues. Looking up the rest from reference TRBV25-1 and TRBJ1-6 gives the full variable domain: EADIYQTPRYLVIGTGKKITLECSQTMGHDKMYWYQQDPGMELHLIHYSYGVNSTEKGDLSSESTVSRIRTEHFPLTLESARPSHTSQYLCASSETGGNSPLHFGNGTRLTVT.

The genes are TRBV5-5 and TRBJ2-1, with 7 bases aligning to TRBD2. The CDR3 totals 15 residues. The germline V gene has CDR1 SGHKS and CDR2 YYEKEE (reference sequence). Germline trimming cut 0 bases from V and 4 bases from J; bases unmatched to any gene: 4. In DNA, the CDR3 is TGTGCCAGCAGCTTGGGCGGGAGAGGGTACAATGAGCAGTTCTTC. It specifies CASSLGGRGYNEQFF.

This chain connects TRBV18 to TRBJ2-7, with D possibly matching TRBD2 (5 bases). Trimming pared 6 bases from V and 0 bases from J, leaving 15 bases between. Germline CDR1 KGHSH, CDR2 LQKENI. CDR3 size: 15 residues. For the CDR3, the DNA is TGTGCCAGCTCCCCCGGTGGAGGAAGCTCCTACGAGCAGTACTTC. This gives the protein CASSPGGGSSYEQYF.

The V gene is TRBV15, the J gene TRBJ1-2; the match to TRBD1 covers 10 bases. After removal of 2 bases from V and 2 bases from J, the junction contained 5 bases not matched to a gene. Germline CDR1 LNHNV, CDR2 YYDKDF (reference sequence). The CDR3 spans 16 residues. This CDR3 is CATSRKGTGANYGYTF. The CDR3 bases are TGTGCCACCAGCAGAAAAGGGACAGGGGCCAACTATGGCTACACCTTC.